This T cell receptor (beta chain) derives from a study of blood T cell repertoires in COVID-19. This clone came up a few times. Germline V lookup: CDR1 MDHEN, CDR2 SYDVKM. This CDR3 is built from 15 residues. J was trimmed by 7 bases and V by 6 bases; bases with no gene match: 9. Assay used: immunoSEQ multiplex PCR; TCRdb lists only in-frame clones, some missing. The sample has 170,000 or so clones; roughly 89% are singletons. The sample comprised peripheral blood. This clonotype was obtained from a woman younger than 35 who had recovered from COVID-19. V usage is TRBV28 and J usage is TRBJ1-5; 10 positions agree with TRBD1. The CDR3 DNA sequence: TGTGCCAGCAGGGAGACAGGGGGCCCTGGACAGCCCCAGCATTTT. It codes for CASRETGGPGQPQHF.